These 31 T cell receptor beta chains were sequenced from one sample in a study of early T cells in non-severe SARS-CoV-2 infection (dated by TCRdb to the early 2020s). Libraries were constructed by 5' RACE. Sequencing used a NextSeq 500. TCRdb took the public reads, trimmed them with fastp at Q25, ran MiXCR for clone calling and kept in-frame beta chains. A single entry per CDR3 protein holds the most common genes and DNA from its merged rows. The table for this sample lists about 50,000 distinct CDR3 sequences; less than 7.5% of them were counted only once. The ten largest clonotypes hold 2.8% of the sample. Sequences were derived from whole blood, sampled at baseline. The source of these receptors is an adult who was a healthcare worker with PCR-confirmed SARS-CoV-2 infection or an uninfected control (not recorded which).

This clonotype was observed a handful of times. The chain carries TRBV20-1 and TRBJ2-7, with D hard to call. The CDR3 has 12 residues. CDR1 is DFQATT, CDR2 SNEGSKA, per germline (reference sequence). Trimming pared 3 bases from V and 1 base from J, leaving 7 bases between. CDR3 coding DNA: TGCAGTGCTAGTCCGGGTTCCTACGAGCAGTACTTC. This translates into CSASPGSYEQYF.

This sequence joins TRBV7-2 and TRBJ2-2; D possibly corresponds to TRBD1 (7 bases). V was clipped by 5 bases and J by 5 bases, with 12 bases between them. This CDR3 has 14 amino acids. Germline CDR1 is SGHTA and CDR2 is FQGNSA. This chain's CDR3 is CASSRQGGTGELFF. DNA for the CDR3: TGTGCCAGCAGCCGGCAGGGGGGTACCGGGGAGCTGTTTTTT. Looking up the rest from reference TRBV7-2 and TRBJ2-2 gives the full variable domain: GAGVSQSPSNKVTEKGKDVELRCDPISGHTALYWYRQSLGQGLEFLIYFQGNSAPDKSGLPSDRFSAERTGGSVSTLTIQRTQQEDSAVYLCASSRQGGTGELFFGEGSRLTVL.

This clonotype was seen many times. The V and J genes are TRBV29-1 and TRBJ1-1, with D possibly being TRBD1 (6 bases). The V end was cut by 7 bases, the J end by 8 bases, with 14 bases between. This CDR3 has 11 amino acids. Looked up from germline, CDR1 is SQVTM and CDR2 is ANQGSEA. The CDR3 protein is CSGVQGGEAFF. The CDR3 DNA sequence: TGCAGCGGAGTACAGGGTGGCGAAGCTTTCTTT.

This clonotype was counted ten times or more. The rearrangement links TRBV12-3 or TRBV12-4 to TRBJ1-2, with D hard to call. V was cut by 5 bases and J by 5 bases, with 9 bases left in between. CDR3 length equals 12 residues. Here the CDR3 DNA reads TGTGCCAGCAGTCCGACCCGTTATGGCTACACCTTC. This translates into CASSPTRYGYTF.

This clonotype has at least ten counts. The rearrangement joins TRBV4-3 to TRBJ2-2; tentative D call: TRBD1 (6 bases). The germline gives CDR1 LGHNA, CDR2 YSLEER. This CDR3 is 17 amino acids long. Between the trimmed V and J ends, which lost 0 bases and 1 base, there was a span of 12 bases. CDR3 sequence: CASSQDPQGLNTGELFF. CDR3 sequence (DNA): TGCGCCAGCAGCCAAGACCCCCAGGGGCTGAACACCGGGGAGCTGTTTTTT.

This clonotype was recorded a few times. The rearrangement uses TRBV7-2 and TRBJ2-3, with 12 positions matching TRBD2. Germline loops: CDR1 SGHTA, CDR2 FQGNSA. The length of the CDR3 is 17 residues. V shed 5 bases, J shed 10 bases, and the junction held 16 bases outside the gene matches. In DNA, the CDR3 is TGTGCCAGCAGCGGACAAGGACTAGCGGGGAGGGCAGGTGCGCAGTATTTT. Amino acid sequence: CASSGQGLAGRAGAQYF.

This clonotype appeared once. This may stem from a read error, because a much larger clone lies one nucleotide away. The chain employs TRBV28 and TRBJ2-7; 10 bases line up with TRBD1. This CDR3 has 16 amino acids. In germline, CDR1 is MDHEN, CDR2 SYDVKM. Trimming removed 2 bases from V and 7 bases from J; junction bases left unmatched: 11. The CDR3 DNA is TGTGCCAGCAGTTTAATCGGACAGGGGGTTGTGAGTGAGCAGTACTTC. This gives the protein CASSLIGQGVVSEQYF.

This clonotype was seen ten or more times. DNA of the CDR3: TGTGCCAGCAGTTTATCCATCACGGACAGGTTCGGCCAGCCCCAGCATTTT. Protein product: CASSLSITDRFGQPQHF. This rearrangement joins TRBV27 to TRBJ1-5, with 7 bases lining up with TRBD1. This CDR3 comprises 17 residues. The germline gives CDR1 MNHEY, CDR2 SMNVEV (reference sequence). V lost 0 bases and J lost 7; bases outside the gene matches: 12.

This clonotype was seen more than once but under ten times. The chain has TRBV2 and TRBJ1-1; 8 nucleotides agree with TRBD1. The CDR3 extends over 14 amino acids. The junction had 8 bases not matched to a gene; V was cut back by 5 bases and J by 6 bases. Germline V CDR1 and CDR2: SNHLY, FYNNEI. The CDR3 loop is CASSPDRGLPEAFF. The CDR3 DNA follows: TGTGCCAGCAGTCCAGACAGGGGCCTCCCTGAAGCTTTCTTT.

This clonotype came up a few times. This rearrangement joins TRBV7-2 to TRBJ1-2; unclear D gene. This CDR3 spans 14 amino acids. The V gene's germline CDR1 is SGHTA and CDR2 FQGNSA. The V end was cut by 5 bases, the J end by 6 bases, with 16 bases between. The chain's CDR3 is CASSRPRRVHGYTF. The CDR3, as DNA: TGTGCCAGCAGCCGTCCACGACGCGTTCATGGCTACACCTTC.

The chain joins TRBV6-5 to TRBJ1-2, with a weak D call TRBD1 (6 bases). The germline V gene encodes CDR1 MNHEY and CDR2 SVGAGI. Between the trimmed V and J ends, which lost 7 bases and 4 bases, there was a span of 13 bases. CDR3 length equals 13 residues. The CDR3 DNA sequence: TGTGCCAGCACACCCAACAGGGTCTATGGCTACACCTTC. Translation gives CASTPNRVYGYTF.

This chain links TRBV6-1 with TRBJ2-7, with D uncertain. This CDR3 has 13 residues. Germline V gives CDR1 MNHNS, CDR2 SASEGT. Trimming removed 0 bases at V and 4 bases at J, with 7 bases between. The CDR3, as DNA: TGTGCCAGCAGTGAAGCGTCCGGGTACGAGCAGTACTTC. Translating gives CASSEASGYEQYF.

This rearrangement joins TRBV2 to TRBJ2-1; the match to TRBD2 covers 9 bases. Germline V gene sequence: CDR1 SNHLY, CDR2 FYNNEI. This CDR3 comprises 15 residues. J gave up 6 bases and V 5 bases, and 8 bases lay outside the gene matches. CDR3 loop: CASSFAGGPTNEQFF. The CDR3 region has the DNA TGTGCCAGCAGTTTTGCGGGGGGGCCGACCAATGAGCAGTTCTTC.

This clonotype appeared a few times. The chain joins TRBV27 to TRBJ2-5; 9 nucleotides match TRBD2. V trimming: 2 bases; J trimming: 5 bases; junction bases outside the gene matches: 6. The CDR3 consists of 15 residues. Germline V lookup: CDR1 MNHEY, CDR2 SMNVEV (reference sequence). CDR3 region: CASSLIGTSHETQYF. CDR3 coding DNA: TGTGCCAGCAGTTTAATAGGGACTAGCCACGAGACCCAGTACTTC.

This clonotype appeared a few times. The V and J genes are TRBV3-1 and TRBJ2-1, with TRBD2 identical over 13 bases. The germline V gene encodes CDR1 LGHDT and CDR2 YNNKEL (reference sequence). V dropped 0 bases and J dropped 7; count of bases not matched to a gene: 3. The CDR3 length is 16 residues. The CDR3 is CASSQELAGGVNEQFF. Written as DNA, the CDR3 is TGTGCCAGCAGCCAAGAACTAGCGGGGGGGGTTAATGAGCAGTTCTTC.

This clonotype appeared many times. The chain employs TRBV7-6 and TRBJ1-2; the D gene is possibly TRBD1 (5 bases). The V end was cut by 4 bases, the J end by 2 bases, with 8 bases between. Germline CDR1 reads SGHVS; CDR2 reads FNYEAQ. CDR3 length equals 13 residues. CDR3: CASSSGVNYGYTF. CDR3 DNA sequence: TGTGCCAGCAGCTCGGGGGTAAACTATGGCTACACCTTC.

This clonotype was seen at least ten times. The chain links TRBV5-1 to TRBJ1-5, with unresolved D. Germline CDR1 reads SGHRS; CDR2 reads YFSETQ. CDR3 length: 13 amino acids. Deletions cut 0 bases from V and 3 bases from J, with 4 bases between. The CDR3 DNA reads TGCGCCAGCAGCTTGGATTTCAATCAGCCCCAGCATTTT. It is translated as CASSLDFNQPQHF.

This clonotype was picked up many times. DNA for the CDR3: TGTGCCTGGAGTGTACGGGGGTTGAACACTGAAGCTTTCTTT. Its translation is CAWSVRGLNTEAFF. The J gene is TRBJ1-1, the V gene TRBV30; a possible D gene is TRBD1 (5 bases). Trimming left V 0 bases short and J 0 bases short, with 8 bases between. CDR1 and CDR2 from the germline V gene are GTSNPN and SVGIG (reference sequence). This CDR3 comprises 14 residues.

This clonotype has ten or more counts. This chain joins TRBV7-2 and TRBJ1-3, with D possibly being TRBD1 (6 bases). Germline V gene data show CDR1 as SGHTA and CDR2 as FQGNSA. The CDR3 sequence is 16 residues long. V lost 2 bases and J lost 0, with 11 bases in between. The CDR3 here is CASSLNRALSGNTIYF. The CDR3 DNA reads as TGTGCCAGCAGCTTAAACAGGGCGCTCTCTGGAAACACCATATATTTT.

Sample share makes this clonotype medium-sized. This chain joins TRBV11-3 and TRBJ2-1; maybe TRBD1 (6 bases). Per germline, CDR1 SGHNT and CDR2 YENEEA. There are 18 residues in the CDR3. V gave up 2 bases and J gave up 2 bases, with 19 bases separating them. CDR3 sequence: CASSLLPPGTLTYNEQFF. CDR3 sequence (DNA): TGTGCCAGCAGCTTATTGCCACCCGGGACACTCACCTACAATGAGCAGTTCTTC.

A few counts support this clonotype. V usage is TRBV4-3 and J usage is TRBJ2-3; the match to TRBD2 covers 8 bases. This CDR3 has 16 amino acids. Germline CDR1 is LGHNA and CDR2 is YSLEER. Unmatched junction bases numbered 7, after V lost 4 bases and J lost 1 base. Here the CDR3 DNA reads TGCGCCAGCAGCCTCGGCGGGGGGCCGGGCACAGATACGCAGTATTTT. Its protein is CASSLGGGPGTDTQYF.

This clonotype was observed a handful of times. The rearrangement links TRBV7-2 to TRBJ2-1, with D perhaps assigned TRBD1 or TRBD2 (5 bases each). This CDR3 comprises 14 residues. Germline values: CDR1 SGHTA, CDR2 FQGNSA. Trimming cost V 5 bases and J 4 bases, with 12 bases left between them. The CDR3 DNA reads TGTGCCAGCAGCCTGGTGGGGACGTACAATGAGCAGTTCTTC. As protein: CASSLVGTYNEQFF.

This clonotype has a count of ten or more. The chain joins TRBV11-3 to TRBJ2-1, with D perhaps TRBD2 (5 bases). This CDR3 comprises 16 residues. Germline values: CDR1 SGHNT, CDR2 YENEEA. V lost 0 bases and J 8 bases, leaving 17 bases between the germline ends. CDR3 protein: CASSLDPTKASDEQFF. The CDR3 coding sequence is TGTGCCAGCAGCTTAGATCCGACTAAGGCATCGGATGAGCAGTTCTTC.

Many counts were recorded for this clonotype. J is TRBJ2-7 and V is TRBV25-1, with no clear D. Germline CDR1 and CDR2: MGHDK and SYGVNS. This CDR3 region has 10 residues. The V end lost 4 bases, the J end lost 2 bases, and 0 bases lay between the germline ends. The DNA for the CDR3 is TGTGCCAGCAGTGCCTACGAGCAGTACTTC. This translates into CASSAYEQYF.

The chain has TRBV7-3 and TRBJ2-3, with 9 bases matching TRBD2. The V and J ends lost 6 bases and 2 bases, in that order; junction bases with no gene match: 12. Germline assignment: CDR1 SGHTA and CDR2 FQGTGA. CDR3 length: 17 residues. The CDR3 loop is CASRSHGLAGTTDTQYF. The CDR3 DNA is TGTGCCAGCAGAAGCCACGGGCTAGCGGGGACCACAGATACGCAGTATTTT.

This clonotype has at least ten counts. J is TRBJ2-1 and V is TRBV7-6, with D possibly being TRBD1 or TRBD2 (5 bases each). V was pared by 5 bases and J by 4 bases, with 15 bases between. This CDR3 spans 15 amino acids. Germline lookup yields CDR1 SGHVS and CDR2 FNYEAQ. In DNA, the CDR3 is TGTGCCAGCAGCACTACCGGTGGGGGTTACAATGAGCAGTTCTTC. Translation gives CASSTTGGGYNEQFF.

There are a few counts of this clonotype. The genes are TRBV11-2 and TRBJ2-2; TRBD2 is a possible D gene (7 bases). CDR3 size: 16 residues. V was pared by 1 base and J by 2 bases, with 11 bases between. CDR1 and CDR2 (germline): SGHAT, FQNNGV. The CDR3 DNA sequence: TGTGCCAGCAGCTTAGTTGCGGGGGCCAACACCGGGGAGCTGTTTTTT. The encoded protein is CASSLVAGANTGELFF.

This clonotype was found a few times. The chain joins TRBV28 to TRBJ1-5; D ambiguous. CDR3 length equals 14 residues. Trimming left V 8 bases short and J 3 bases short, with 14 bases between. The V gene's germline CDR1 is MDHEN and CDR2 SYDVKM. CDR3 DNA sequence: TGTGCCAGCCGTCCGCCCGCACTCAATCAGCCCCAGCATTTT. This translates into CASRPPALNQPQHF.

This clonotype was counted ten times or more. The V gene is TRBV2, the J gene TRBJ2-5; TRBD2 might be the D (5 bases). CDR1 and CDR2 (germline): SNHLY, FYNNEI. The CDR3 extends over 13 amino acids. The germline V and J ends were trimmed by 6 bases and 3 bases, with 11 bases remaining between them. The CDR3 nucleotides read TGTGCCAGCAGGCGAGATAGCGAAGAGACCCAGTACTTC. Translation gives CASRRDSEETQYF.

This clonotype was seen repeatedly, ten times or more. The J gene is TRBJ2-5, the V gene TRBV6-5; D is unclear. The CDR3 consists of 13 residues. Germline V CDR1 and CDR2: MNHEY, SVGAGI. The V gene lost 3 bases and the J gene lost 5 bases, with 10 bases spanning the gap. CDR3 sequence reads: CASSYRPLETQYF. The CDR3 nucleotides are TGTGCCAGCAGTTATCGGCCATTGGAGACCCAGTACTTC.

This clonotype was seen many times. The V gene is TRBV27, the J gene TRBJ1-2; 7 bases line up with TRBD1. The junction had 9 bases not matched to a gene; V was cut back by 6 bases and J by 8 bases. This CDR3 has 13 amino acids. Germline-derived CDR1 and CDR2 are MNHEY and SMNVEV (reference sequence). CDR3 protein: CASSTSDRDGYTF. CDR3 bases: TGTGCCAGCAGCACAAGTGACAGGGACGGCTACACCTTC.